The rows below give T cell receptor beta chains drawn from one sample of a study of blood T cell repertoires in COVID-19. Profiled with immunoSEQ multiplex PCR; TCRdb holds only in-frame clones, not every one. In the table there are 100,000 to 150,000 clones, approximately 87% of which are singletons. Sample: peripheral blood. The receptors were gathered from a man between 45 and 60 years old with acute or convalescent COVID-19. Each CDR3 is given without its conserved first and last residue. Clone size is stated in some rows and not others, as once, few, many or a class when expanded.

V,size,J,CDR3
TRBV11-2,-,TRBJ2-3,ASSPRTGLGADTQY
TRBV7-8,few,TRBJ2-7,ASRTGKNEQY
TRBV19,-,TRBJ2-7,ASSGLSSYEQY
TRBV5-1,few,TRBJ1-2,ASSPQATNYGYT
TRBV5-4,once,TRBJ1-1,ASSFPGTGVFTEAF
TRBV4-1,once,TRBJ1-1,ASSQEGVTEAF
TRBV2,-,TRBJ2-1,ASTGASGSNEQF
TRBV11-2,-,TRBJ2-7,ASSLDRDSRTYEQY
TRBV7-2,few,TRBJ1-3,ASSPQDRGSGNTIY
TRBV5-1,medium-sized,TRBJ2-1,ASSLGLAGYNEQF
TRBV7-2,-,TRBJ2-1,ASSSRLGAWF
TRBV6-5,-,TRBJ2-1,ASSYSGAGAHNEQF
TRBV18,-,TRBJ2-7,ASSPPYYYEQY
TRBV10-1,-,TRBJ2-4,ASSELAEGNIQY
TRBV7-9,-,TRBJ1-2,ASSSLHGTGVPYGYT
TRBV24-1,once,TRBJ2-1,ATSDQGAGSSYNEQF
TRBV19,-,TRBJ1-2,ASSIDGGLSLINYGYT
TRBV10-3,-,TRBJ2-5,AISESGGGGETQY
TRBV11-2,-,TRBJ2-1,ASSQQGNNEQF
TRBV24-1,-,TRBJ1-4,ATSDSPGQGADNEKLF
TRBV24-1,-,TRBJ2-1,ATSVAGGPYNEQF
TRBV5-1,-,TRBJ2-1,ASSPGAPGTGGYNEQF
TRBV19,once,TRBJ1-1,ASSPGTETTAMNTEAF
TRBV7-6,-,TRBJ2-5,ASSSDNPVQETQY